Here is one T cell receptor (beta chain) with its context. Methods used by the authors: The authors estimated nucleated cell counts from reference gene primer amplification. This table comes from immunoSEQ multiplex PCR, and its TCRdb copy is limited to in-frame clones, with some not included. The V and J calls and clone size were taken over from that table, and D and trimming were inferred from the DNA. The sample contains tens of thousands of clones, approximately 80% of which appear only once. The data are from a study of blood T cell repertoires in COVID-19. As for the study in general: From T cells, B-cell-depleted T cells, or PBMCs came the material, which was cDNA or gDNA.

The TCR was taken from a man aged 60-69 years with acute or convalescent COVID-19. Sequencing was performed on peripheral blood.

CDR3 protein: CSASRTRSRQGTGELFF. The CDR3, as DNA: TGCAGTGCTAGTAGGACTAGGTCCCGCCAGGGCACCGGGGAGCTGTTTTTT. This chain uses TRBV20-1 with TRBJ2-2; 7 bases map to TRBD2. Germline loops: CDR1 DFQATT, CDR2 SNEGSKA (reference sequence). The V segment lost 3 bases and the J segment 4 bases; nucleotides outside the gene matches: 14. This CDR3 contains 17 residues.